This entry lists 24 T cell receptor beta chains sequenced from one sample in a study of control samples from healthy donors and cancer patients. Method: immunoSEQ multiplex PCR; TCRdb's copy keeps in-frame clones and lacks some. The sample lists 150,000 to 200,000 clones, roughly 94% seen once, with around 1.5% in the top ten. The sequencing sample was made of blood. The receptors shown here come from a woman aged 18-29 years in good health.

The gene calls are TRBV11-3 and TRBJ2-3; D is unresolved. CDR1 is SGHNT, CDR2 YENEEA, per germline. The CDR3 length is 14 residues. Trimming took 3 bases from V and 3 from J, leaving 10 bases between them. This CDR3 reads CASSFSVQTDTQYF. The CDR3 DNA sequence: TGTGCCAGCAGCTTCTCCGTTCAGACAGATACGCAGTATTTT. Drawing the rest from reference TRBV11-3 and TRBJ2-3, the complete variable domain is EAGVVQSPRYKIIEKKQPVAFWCNPISGHNTLYWYLQNLGQGPELLIRYENEEAVDDSQLPKDRFSAERLKGVDSTLKIQPAELGDSAVYLCASSFSVQTDTQYFGPGTRLTVL.

The chain recombines TRBV25-1 with TRBJ2-6; possible D gene TRBD2, 7 bases. Germline V CDR1 and CDR2: MGHDK, SYGVNS. The V end was cut by 1 base, the J end by 0 bases, with 13 bases between. The CDR3 length is 18 residues. CDR3 sequence reads: CASSEWWGGDSGANVLTF. The CDR3 coding sequence is TGTGCCAGCAGTGAATGGTGGGGGGGCGACTCTGGGGCCAACGTCCTGACTTTC.

The gene calls are TRBV6-2 or TRBV6-3 and TRBJ2-1, with TRBD1 identical over 12 bases. This CDR3 spans 17 amino acids. Germline CDR1 is MNHEY and CDR2 is SVGEGT. J was trimmed by 15 bases and V by 6 bases; bases with no gene match: 21. CDR3 loop: CASSDPLGGTGGIRGFF. The CDR3, as DNA: TGTGCCAGCAGCGACCCCCTGGGGGGGACAGGGGGCATAAGGGGGTTCTTC.

The rearrangement links TRBV6-5 to TRBJ2-3; 13 bases align to TRBD2. The J segment lost 6 bases and the V segment lost 5 bases, leaving 5 bases of the junction unmatched. Germline V gene data show CDR1 as MNHEY and CDR2 as SVGAGI. The CDR3 length is 15 residues. The CDR3 nucleotides read TGTGCCAGCAGTCCGACTAGCGGGGGGAGGGATACGCAGTATTTT. Translation: CASSPTSGGRDTQYF.

The rearrangement joins TRBV27 to TRBJ2-2; D is ambiguous. The germline V and J ends were trimmed by 5 bases and 4 bases, with 5 bases remaining between them. This CDR3 region has 12 residues. Germline-derived CDR1 and CDR2 are MNHEY and SMNVEV (reference sequence). This CDR3 is CASSILTGELFF. The CDR3 nucleotides are TGTGCCAGCAGTATCCTCACCGGGGAGCTGTTTTTT.

The genes are TRBV13 and TRBJ2-1, with 10 bases that match TRBD2. Germline assignment: CDR1 PRHDT and CDR2 FYEKMQ (reference sequence). J gave up 8 bases and V 1 base, and 20 bases lay outside the gene matches. The CDR3 loop spans 20 amino acids. The CDR3 DNA is TGTGCCAGCAGCTTAGTCGGGGCCGGGGTAGCGGGGGGTCATGAGGATGAGCAGTTCTTC. It specifies CASSLVGAGVAGGHEDEQFF.

Note on this clone: The same CDR3 arises from other DNA sequences in this sample as well. For the CDR3, the DNA is TGTGCCAGCTCACCAACGGGGAACACTGAAGCTTTCTTT. Amino acid sequence: CASSPTGNTEAFF. This chain joins TRBV18 and TRBJ1-1; D is undetermined. The germline CDR1 and CDR2 sequences are KGHSH and LQKENI. This CDR3 contains 13 residues. V gave up 2 bases and J gave up 1 base, with 5 bases separating them.

This clone was seen only once. The chain uses TRBV18 and TRBJ1-2; 8 bases line up with TRBD1. The germline V gene encodes CDR1 KGHSH and CDR2 LQKENI. The trim removed 4 bases at V and 8 bases at J, leaving 9 bases unmatched. The CDR3 contains 14 residues. CDR3 sequence (DNA): TGTGCCAGCTCACGTGACAGGGGAGGAGGAGGCTACACCTTC. Encoded protein: CASSRDRGGGGYTF. The full variable domain, in which reference TRBV18 and TRBJ1-2 provide the parts outside the CDR3, is NAGVMQNPRHLVRRRGQEARLRCSPMKGHSHVYWYRQLPEEGLKFMVYLQKENIIDESGMPKERFSAEFPKEGPSILRIQQVVRGDSAAYFCASSRDRGGGGYTFGSGTRLTVV.

The CDR3 sequence: CASSFVDGTYEQYF. The CDR3 nucleotides are TGTGCCAGCAGCTTCGTCGACGGGACCTACGAGCAGTACTTC. The chain has TRBV5-5 and TRBJ2-7, with D possibly matching TRBD2 (5 bases). The CDR3 extends over 14 amino acids. In germline, CDR1 is SGHKS, CDR2 YYEKEE (reference sequence). V lost 2 bases and J lost 2, with 11 bases in between.

The J gene is TRBJ1-2, the V gene TRBV10-2; D remains ambiguous. The ends were cut back, 4 bases at V and 4 bases at J, with 19 bases in the middle. The germline V gene encodes CDR1 WSHSY and CDR2 SAAADI. The CDR3 totals 16 residues. CDR3 in DNA: TGCGCCAGCAGTGTCCGCCAGGCCCAACTCCTCTATGGCTACACCTTC. Its protein is CASSVRQAQLLYGYTF.

The chain joins TRBV19 to TRBJ1-5; D unclear. The germline V gene encodes CDR1 LNHDA and CDR2 SQIVND (reference sequence). The V end was cut by 0 bases, the J end by 5 bases, with 17 bases between. CDR3 length: 17 residues. CDR3 coding DNA: TGTGCCAGTAGTATAGATCAATTCGGGCAGATCCATCAGCCCCAGCATTTT. Its protein product is CASSIDQFGQIHQPQHF.

This chain links TRBV28 with TRBJ1-1; tentatively, D is TRBD1 (6 bases). CDR3 length equals 15 residues. The germline V gene encodes CDR1 MDHEN and CDR2 SYDVKM. Trimming left V 5 bases short and J 0 bases short, with 13 bases between. The CDR3 DNA is TGTGCCAGCAGTCCGGGCGAGGGGGTGAACACTGAAGCTTTCTTT. Protein product: CASSPGEGVNTEAFF.

The rearrangement uses TRBV27 and TRBJ1-5, with 9 bases matching TRBD1. V dropped 2 bases and J dropped 6; count of bases not matched to a gene: 2. This CDR3 has 14 amino acids. Germline lookup yields CDR1 MNHEY and CDR2 SMNVEV (reference sequence). This chain's CDR3 is CASSLRTGVQPQHF. CDR3 bases: TGTGCCAGCAGTTTAAGGACAGGGGTTCAGCCCCAGCATTTT.

On this clone: The conserved phenylalanine or tryptophan normally closing the CDR3 is absent here, so this likely arose from a read error. It is unclear where the CDR3 begins or ends on the DNA, so no DNA is shown, and the CDR3 is as TCRdb lists it. The V and J genes are TRBV6-4 and TRBJ2-7; TRBD2 is the table's D call and was not checked against the DNA. Germline-derived CDR1 and CDR2 are MRHNA and SNTAGT. The CDR3 sequence runs 8 residues, both termini included. CDR3 residues: CASSDLLI.

J is TRBJ1-5 and V is TRBV28; D is perhaps TRBD1 (5 bases). This CDR3 is 15 amino acids long. V lost 8 bases, J lost 4 bases, and 18 bases lay in between. Germline V gene data show CDR1 as MDHEN and CDR2 as SYDVKM. For the CDR3, the DNA is TGTGCCAGCTCACCCCGGGACGGGTTGAATCAGCCCCAGCATTTT. Amino acid sequence: CASSPRDGLNQPQHF.

The chain uses TRBV23-1 and TRBJ1-5; D remains ambiguous. TRBV23-1 is reported as an ORF; its role is uncertain. V was shortened by 1 base and J by 4 bases, with 8 bases between the two germline ends. The CDR3 is made up of 14 amino acids. For the CDR3, the DNA is TGCGCCAGCAGTCAATTTCGGGGAAATCAGCCCCAGCATTTT. Translated, it gives CASSQFRGNQPQHF.

This CDR3 reads CASSRPGTGDYEQYF. As DNA, the CDR3 is TGCGCCAGCAGCCGGCCCGGGACAGGAGACTACGAGCAGTACTTC. The chain links TRBV4-1 to TRBJ2-7; 8 bases map to TRBD1. CDR3 length: 15 residues. V was pared by 4 bases and J by 3 bases, with 8 bases of the junction left unmatched. Germline assignment: CDR1 MGHRA and CDR2 YSYEKL.

The V gene is TRBV4-3, the J gene TRBJ2-2; D gene uncertain. V lost 4 bases, J lost 7 bases, and 10 bases lay in between. The CDR3 runs to 13 residues. Germline V CDR1 and CDR2: LGHNA, YSLEER. In nucleotides, the CDR3 is TGCGCCAGCAGCCTACCTCTCGGCGGGGAGCTGTTTTTT. Translation gives CASSLPLGGELFF.

The J gene is TRBJ1-5, the V gene TRBV1; the table's D gene call, TRBD1, was not cross checked with the DNA. TRBV1 is deemed a pseudogene. The CDR3 extends over 21 amino acids. The CDR3 nucleotides are TGCACCAGCAGCCAAGAGAACGGGTCGGGACAGCTGATCGATAGCAATCAGCCCCAGCATTTT. This encodes CTSSQENGSGQLIDSNQPQHF.

The rearrangement uses TRBV10-3 and TRBJ1-2, with D tentatively TRBD1 (5 bases). The CDR3 has 14 amino acids. Trimming left V 3 bases short and J 5 bases short, with 13 bases between. Germline CDR1 is ENHRY and CDR2 is SYGVKD. For the CDR3, the DNA is TGTGCCATCAGTGACCCGTGGCAGGGATATGGCTACACCTTC. It is translated as CAISDPWQGYGYTF.

This sequence joins TRBV19 and TRBJ2-7, with 7 bases aligning to TRBD2. CDR1 is LNHDA, CDR2 SQIVND, per germline (reference sequence). The ends lost 6 bases at V and 2 bases at J; junction bases unmatched: 16. The CDR3 covers 17 residues. Written as DNA, the CDR3 is TGTGCCAGTAGCCTACACCCAGCGGGGCTTAAAACCTACGAGCAGTACTTC. Its protein product is CASSLHPAGLKTYEQYF.

J is TRBJ1-5 and V is TRBV25-1; 7 bases line up with TRBD1. This CDR3 is built from 15 residues. CDR1 is MGHDK, CDR2 SYGVNS, per germline. V shed 2 bases and J 3 bases; nucleotides not matched to a gene: 4. The DNA for the CDR3 is TGTGCCAGCAGTGAAGGAGGGGGCCACAATCAGCCCCAGCATTTT. It specifies CASSEGGGHNQPQHF.

The chain is built from TRBV11-1 and TRBJ2-7, with D perhaps TRBD1 (7 bases). The CDR3 has 15 residues. CDR1 is SGHAT, CDR2 FQDESV, per germline (reference sequence). V shed 6 bases and J shed 0 bases, with 15 bases lying between them. For the CDR3, the DNA is TGTGCCAGCAGTCGAGGGGGGACAGACTCCTACGAGCAGTACTTC. As protein: CASSRGGTDSYEQYF.

CDR3 sequence reads: CASSSGGDRDEKLFF. The CDR3 DNA reads as TGCGCCAGCAGCTCTGGGGGGGACAGGGATGAAAAACTGTTTTTT. This chain joins TRBV5-1 and TRBJ1-4; 9 bases match TRBD1. The CDR3 runs 15 residues. Germline CDR1 SGHRS, CDR2 YFSETQ. The ends lost 3 bases at V and 6 bases at J; junction bases unmatched: 6.